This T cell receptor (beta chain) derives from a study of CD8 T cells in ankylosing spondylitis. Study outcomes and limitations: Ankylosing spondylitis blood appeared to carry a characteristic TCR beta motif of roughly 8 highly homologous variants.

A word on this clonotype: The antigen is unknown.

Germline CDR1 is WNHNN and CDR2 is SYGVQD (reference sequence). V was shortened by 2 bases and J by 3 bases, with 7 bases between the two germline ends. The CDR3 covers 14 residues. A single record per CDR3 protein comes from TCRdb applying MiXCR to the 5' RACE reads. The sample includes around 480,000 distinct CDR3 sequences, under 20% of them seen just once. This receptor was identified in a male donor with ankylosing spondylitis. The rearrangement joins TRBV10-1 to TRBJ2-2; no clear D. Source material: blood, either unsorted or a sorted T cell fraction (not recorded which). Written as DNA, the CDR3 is TGCGCCAGCAGTGAGGGACGGGACACCGGGGAGCTGTTTTTT. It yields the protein CASSEGRDTGELFF.